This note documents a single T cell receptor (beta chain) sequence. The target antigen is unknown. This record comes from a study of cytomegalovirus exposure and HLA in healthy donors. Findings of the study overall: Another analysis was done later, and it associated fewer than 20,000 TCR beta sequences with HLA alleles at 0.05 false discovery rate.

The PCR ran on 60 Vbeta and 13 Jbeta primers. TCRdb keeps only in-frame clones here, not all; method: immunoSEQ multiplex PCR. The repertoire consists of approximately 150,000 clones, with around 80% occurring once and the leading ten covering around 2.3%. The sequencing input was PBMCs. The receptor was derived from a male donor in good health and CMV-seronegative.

CDR3 in amino acids: CASSRGQGGGTEAFF. The CDR3 DNA sequence: TGTGCCAGCTCACGGGGACAGGGCGGTGGCACTGAAGCTTTCTTT. The rearrangement links TRBV18 to TRBJ1-1, with TRBD1 matching over 9 bases. Germline V gene lookup returns CDR1 KGHSH and CDR2 LQKENI. The CDR3 has 15 amino acids. Trimming removed 4 bases from V and 4 bases from J; junction bases left unmatched: 7.